This entry lists 30 T cell receptor beta chains sequenced from one sample in a study of OX40 agonist ivuxolimab in advanced cancers. The repertoire was sequenced with immunoSEQ multiplex PCR; TCRdb's copy has only in-frame clones and lacks some. Among approximately 38,000 clones listed, 82% were seen once. The sequences come from CD4+ or CD8+ T cells sorted from blood, collected in a trial of the OX40 agonist ivuxolimab. The receptors stem from an adult with an advanced solid tumor such as melanoma, head and neck, liver or kidney cancer.

A note on this clone: Since a much larger clone is just one base distant, this may be a read error. V usage is TRBV2 and J usage is TRBJ1-1, with D unclear. Between the trimmed V and J ends, which lost 5 bases and 4 bases, there was a span of 17 bases. CDR1 is SNHLY, CDR2 FYNNEI, per germline. The CDR3 is 15 amino acids. The CDR3 region is CASSSSVGIGTEAFF. As DNA, the CDR3 is TGTGCCAGCAGTTCTTCCGTGGGGATTGGCACTGAAGCTTTCTTT.

This sequence joins TRBV5-4 and TRBJ2-5; 8 nucleotides align to TRBD1. CDR3 length equals 17 residues. The germline gives CDR1 SGHNT, CDR2 YYREEE (reference sequence). The V segment lost 3 bases and the J segment 5 bases; nucleotides outside the gene matches: 15. The CDR3 DNA sequence: TGTGCCAGCAGCTGTCCGGGACAGGTAAGCCTAGGGGAGACCCAGTACTTC. This gives the protein CASSCPGQVSLGETQYF.

The J gene is TRBJ1-1, the V gene TRBV5-4; 8 bases align to TRBD1. CDR1 and CDR2 (germline): SGHNT, YYREEE (reference sequence). The CDR3 is 18 amino acids. Trimming cost V 4 bases and J 0 bases; bases outside gene matches: 14. CDR3: CASSAGQGPLALNTEAFF. In DNA form, the CDR3 reads TGTGCCAGCAGCGCCGGACAGGGACCCCTAGCCCTGAACACTGAAGCTTTCTTT.

The chain links TRBV2 to TRBJ2-3; D unresolved. V was shortened by 6 bases and J by 2 bases, with 6 bases between the two germline ends. The germline V gene encodes CDR1 SNHLY and CDR2 FYNNEI. The CDR3 runs to 12 residues. CDR3 loop: CASRADTDTQYF. For the CDR3, the DNA is TGTGCCAGCAGGGCCGACACAGATACGCAGTATTTT.

The rearrangement joins TRBV4-1 to TRBJ1-6, with 9 bases identical to TRBD1. The germline CDR1 and CDR2 sequences are MGHRA and YSYEKL. The CDR3 sequence is 16 residues long. V lost 4 bases to trimming and J lost 7 bases; unmatched junction nucleotides: 8. The CDR3, as DNA: TGCGCCAGCAGCCCGAGCCCAGGACAGGGGAATTCACCCCTCCACTTT. Encoded protein: CASSPSPGQGNSPLHF.

V and J are TRBV5-1 and TRBJ2-7; 9 positions agree with TRBD1. V shed 2 bases, J shed 6 bases, and the junction held 6 bases outside the gene matches. Per germline, CDR1 SGHRS and CDR2 YFSETQ. The CDR3 has 14 amino acids. The CDR3 DNA reads TGCGCCAGCAGCTTCCGGGACAGGGCCCGCGAGCAGTACTTC. Residues: CASSFRDRAREQYF.

The genes are TRBV19 and TRBJ1-3; 10 bases are a match to TRBD1. With V trimmed by 3 bases and J by 4 bases, 6 bases remained unmatched. Germline V lookup: CDR1 LNHDA, CDR2 SQIVND (reference sequence). The CDR3 covers 16 residues. For the CDR3, the DNA is TGTGCCAGTAGTATCGGGACAGGGGCTTCCGGAAACACCATATATTTT. Translation gives CASSIGTGASGNTIYF.

This sequence joins TRBV11-2 and TRBJ1-1; tentatively, D is TRBD1 (6 bases). CDR3 length equals 15 residues. V lost 3 bases to trimming and J lost 5 bases, with 16 bases between them. Germline V gene sequence: CDR1 SGHAT, CDR2 FQNNGV. The CDR3 is CASSLGGASITEAFF. The CDR3 DNA reads as TGTGCCAGCAGCTTGGGGGGGGCTAGTATAACTGAAGCTTTCTTT.

The J gene is TRBJ2-2, the V gene TRBV2; D is uncertain. Trimming left V 4 bases short and J 7 bases short, with 16 bases between. The CDR3 contains 15 residues. In germline, CDR1 is SNHLY, CDR2 FYNNEI. CDR3 amino acids: CASSGLQAVHGELFF. In DNA form, the CDR3 reads TGTGCCAGCAGTGGACTGCAGGCCGTGCACGGGGAGCTGTTTTTT.

The rearrangement links TRBV12-5 to TRBJ1-1; weak D call: TRBD1 (5 bases). Trimming pared 5 bases from V and 7 bases from J, leaving 11 bases between. Looked up from germline, CDR1 is LGHNT and CDR2 is FRNRAP. CDR3 size: 12 residues. The CDR3 DNA is TGTGCTAGTGGTCGAGACACAGGTGAAGCTTTCTTT. This gives the protein CASGRDTGEAFF. The full variable domain, with the rest looked up from reference TRBV12-5 and TRBJ1-1, is DARVTQTPRHKVTEMGQEVTMRCQPILGHNTVFWYRQTMMQGLELLAYFRNRAPLDDSGMPKDRFSAEMPDATLATLKIQPSEPRDSAVYFCASGRDTGEAFFGQGTRLTVV.

The chain carries TRBV6-6 and TRBJ2-3; D is perhaps TRBD1 or TRBD2 (7 bases each). The V gene lost 2 bases and the J gene lost 6 bases, with 15 bases spanning the gap. This CDR3 has 15 amino acids. CDR1 MNHNY and CDR2 SVGAGI come from the germline V gene (reference sequence). CDR3 bases: TGTGCCAGCAGTTACGGGCGGCAGGGGGGGGATACGCAGTATTTT. It codes for CASSYGRQGGDTQYF.

This clone has just one count. The genes are TRBV27 and TRBJ2-5; possibly TRBD1 for D (5 bases). CDR1 MNHEY and CDR2 SMNVEV come from the germline V gene (reference sequence). V was trimmed by 2 bases and J by 2 bases, leaving 15 bases between them. The CDR3 has 16 amino acids. The CDR3, as DNA: TGTGCCAGCAGTTTAAATCTTGGGGCTATTCAAGAGACCCAGTACTTC. Translating it yields CASSLNLGAIQETQYF.

The genes are TRBV19 and TRBJ1-1; D might be TRBD1 (5 bases). V lost 5 bases to trimming and J lost 1 base, with 14 bases between them. Germline values: CDR1 LNHDA, CDR2 SQIVND (reference sequence). This CDR3 comprises 15 residues. The CDR3 loop reads CASSLWDGRNTEAFF. CDR3 DNA: TGTGCCAGTAGTCTTTGGGACGGGAGGAACACTGAAGCTTTCTTT.

The chain's CDR3 is CASSGTGPTGELFF. CDR3 coding DNA: TGTGCCAGCAGTGGGACAGGGCCCACCGGGGAGCTGTTTTTT. The V and J genes are TRBV2 and TRBJ2-2; 8 bases map to TRBD1. Germline V gene data show CDR1 as SNHLY and CDR2 as FYNNEI. After removal of 4 bases from V and 4 bases from J, the junction contained 2 bases not matched to a gene. The CDR3 is made up of 14 amino acids.

The rearrangement links TRBV2 to TRBJ2-7, with 7 bases matching TRBD1. Germline values: CDR1 SNHLY, CDR2 FYNNEI. The trim removed 7 bases at V and 1 base at J, leaving 16 bases unmatched. The CDR3 is 17 amino acids. CDR3 DNA: TGTGCCAGCACCCAAACCCCCGTGGGGACAGAGTCCTACGAGCAGTACTTC. As protein: CASTQTPVGTESYEQYF. Full variable domain (missing parts from reference TRBV2 and TRBJ2-7): EPEVTQTPSHQVTQMGQEVILRCVPISNHLYFYWYRQILGQKVEFLVSFYNNEISEKSEIFDDQFSVERPDGSNFTLKIRSTKLEDSAMYFCASTQTPVGTESYEQYFGPGTRLTVT.

V gene TRBV5-1 combines with J gene TRBJ2-1; weak D call: TRBD2 (5 bases). The CDR3 has 13 amino acids. The V gene lost 4 bases and the J gene lost 5 bases, with 10 bases spanning the gap. Looked up from germline, CDR1 is SGHRS and CDR2 is YFSETQ. The CDR3 DNA reads TGCGCCAGCAGCCCGACTATAAACAATGAGCAGTTCTTC. This sequence encodes CASSPTINNEQFF.

This clone appeared once. The chain couples TRBV10-2 to TRBJ2-1, with 14 bases lining up with TRBD2. Per germline, CDR1 WSHSY and CDR2 SAAADI. After removal of 0 bases from V and 5 bases from J, the junction contained 9 bases not matched to a gene. The CDR3 totals 19 residues. The CDR3 here is CASSESSRTSGRSHNEQFF. The CDR3 nucleotides are TGCGCCAGCAGTGAGTCTTCTCGGACTAGCGGGAGGTCCCACAATGAGCAGTTCTTC.

The DNA of the CDR3 is TGTGCCAGCAGTTACTTACAGGACAGCTCCTACGAGCAGTACTTC. Its protein product is CASSYLQDSSYEQYF. The chain recombines TRBV6-5 with TRBJ2-7; TRBD1 might be the D (6 bases). V lost 1 base and J 0 bases, leaving 10 bases between the germline ends. Looked up from germline, CDR1 is MNHEY and CDR2 is SVGAGI. The CDR3 extends over 15 amino acids.

The chain couples TRBV11-1 to TRBJ1-1; no clear D gene. The CDR3 sequence is 14 residues long. CDR1 is SGHAT, CDR2 FQDESV, per germline (reference sequence). The V end was cut by 2 bases, the J end by 5 bases, with 12 bases between. CDR3 coding DNA: TGTGCCAGCAGCTTAACGAGGCGAGGGACTGAAGCTTTCTTT. Amino acids: CASSLTRRGTEAFF.

This clone is a singleton in its sample. The V gene is TRBV29-1, the J gene TRBJ2-5; 9 positions agree with TRBD1. CDR3 length equals 12 residues. Trimming cost V 7 bases and J 5 bases; bases outside gene matches: 5. Germline V CDR1 and CDR2: SQVTM, ANQGSEA. The CDR3 coding sequence is TGCAGCGCAGGACAGGGGAGTGAGACCCAGTACTTC. Translated, it gives CSAGQGSETQYF.

This chain connects TRBV18 to TRBJ2-2; D not certain. CDR1 and CDR2 (germline): KGHSH, LQKENI. CDR3 length: 16 residues. Trimming removed 0 bases at V and 4 bases at J, with 12 bases between. CDR3 sequence reads: CASSPPEPQITGELFF. In nucleotides, the CDR3 is TGTGCCAGCTCACCACCGGAGCCACAGATCACCGGGGAGCTGTTTTTT.

This clone was detected a few times. This chain uses TRBV30 with TRBJ2-7; D may be TRBD2 (5 bases). V lost 5 bases, J lost 2 bases, and 13 bases lay in between. Per the germline V gene, CDR1 is GTSNPN and CDR2 is SVGIG (reference sequence). This CDR3 is built from 13 residues. The CDR3 DNA sequence: TGTGCCTGGCGGACTGAGCGAACCTACGAGCAGTACTTC. Encoded protein: CAWRTERTYEQYF. The whole variable domain, remainder taken from reference TRBV30 and TRBJ2-7, is SQTIHQWPATLVQPVGSPLSLECTVEGTSNPNLYWYRQAAGRGLQLLFYSVGIGQISSEVPQNLSASRPQDRQFILSSKKLLLSDSGFYLCAWRTERTYEQYFGPGTRLTVT.

This clone was seen a handful of times. CDR3 loop: CASSPQGDLNYGYTF. CDR3 bases: TGTGCCAGCAGCCCACAGGGGGACCTTAACTATGGCTACACCTTC. This rearrangement joins TRBV2 to TRBJ1-2; the match to TRBD1 covers 8 bases. Germline V gives CDR1 SNHLY, CDR2 FYNNEI. The CDR3 is 15 residues long. V dropped 6 bases and J dropped 1; count of bases not matched to a gene: 7.

This clone was seen a handful of times. The rearrangement uses TRBV27 and TRBJ1-2; TRBD1 matches 8 bases. CDR1 and CDR2 (germline): MNHEY, SMNVEV (reference sequence). This CDR3 spans 13 amino acids. With V trimmed by 5 bases and J by 4 bases, 3 bases remained unmatched. CDR3 loop: CASSLGQGYGYTF. The CDR3 bases are TGTGCCAGCAGTCTCGGACAGGGCTATGGCTACACCTTC.

The CDR3 nucleotides read TGTGCCAGCTCACCAATCGCGGGAGGGCCTAGCACCGGGGAGCTGTTTTTT. Protein product: CASSPIAGGPSTGELFF. V and J are TRBV18 and TRBJ2-2, with TRBD2 identical over 9 bases. Germline CDR1 is KGHSH and CDR2 is LQKENI. The CDR3 length is 17 residues. V shed 2 bases and J 4 bases; nucleotides not matched to a gene: 8.

The V call is TRBV4-1, the J call TRBJ1-2; 7 bases fit TRBD1. Unmatched junction bases numbered 6, after V lost 3 bases and J lost 2 bases. From germline, CDR1 is MGHRA and CDR2 YSYEKL. The CDR3 contains 15 residues. The CDR3, as DNA: TGCGCCAGCAGCCAGCTAGACAGGGAGAACTATGGCTACACCTTC. Protein: CASSQLDRENYGYTF.

This chain connects TRBV29-1 to TRBJ2-1; possibly TRBD2 for D (6 bases). This CDR3 is built from 13 residues. Germline V gene data show CDR1 as SQVTM and CDR2 as ANQGSEA. The V end lost 0 bases, the J end lost 10 bases, and 13 bases lay between the germline ends. The CDR3 DNA follows: TGCAGCGTTGAAGAAGGCGGGGCGGGGGAGCAGTTCTTC. The encoded protein is CSVEEGGAGEQFF.

This clone was seen a single time. This chain uses TRBV11-2 with TRBJ2-7; TRBD1 matches 9 bases. Trimming cost V 5 bases and J 4 bases; bases outside gene matches: 18. Germline V gives CDR1 SGHAT, CDR2 FQNNGV. The CDR3 spans 18 residues. The CDR3 reads CASSAIARGQGNQYEQYF. DNA of the CDR3: TGTGCCAGCAGCGCAATCGCGCGAGGACAGGGGAATCAGTACGAGCAGTACTTC.

The chain combines TRBV15 with TRBJ2-7, with 11 bases that match TRBD2. The germline gives CDR1 LNHNV, CDR2 YYDKDF (reference sequence). The CDR3 contains 15 residues. The junction had 7 bases not matched to a gene; V was cut back by 7 bases and J by 2 bases. The CDR3 loop is CATIFSGRETYEQYF. As DNA, the CDR3 is TGTGCCACCATCTTTAGCGGGAGGGAAACCTACGAGCAGTACTTC.

The rearrangement uses TRBV7-2 and TRBJ2-5; 10 nucleotides line up with TRBD2. V lost 1 base and J lost 2; bases outside the gene matches: 4. The CDR3 is 16 residues long. Germline assignment: CDR1 SGHTA and CDR2 FQGNSA. CDR3 sequence: CASSLGQREGQETQYF. CDR3 in DNA: TGTGCCAGCAGCTTAGGCCAGCGGGAGGGACAAGAGACCCAGTACTTC.